Here is one T cell receptor beta chain with its context. What it binds is unknown. CDR1 is SGHRS and CDR2 is YFSETQ in the germline V gene. Between the trimmed V and J ends, which lost 5 bases and 3 bases, there was a span of 12 bases. The CDR3 runs to 14 residues. Amplified TCR beta CDR3 regions came from RNA transcripts. First-round RT-PCR with HTBI primers amplified the TCR CDR3 region. Each CDR3 protein is one row after TCRdb ran MiXCR on the multiplex PCR reads. The data contain about 600,000 distinct CDR3 sequences, around 13% of them singletons. These data belong to a study of T cells in Graves' hyperthyroidism and ophthalmopathy. Study-level points and caveats: Expanded thyroid clonotypes (above 0.001) were mostly also found in blood. Prediction of ophthalmopathy progression came a median approximately 6.5 months pre-onset.

Among ophthalmopathy patients, the Clinical Activity Score reached at least 3, the NOSPECS grade reached at least 4, and duration remained under 3 months. The source material was blood. This chain uses TRBV5-1 with TRBJ2-1; unclear D gene. This clonotype originated in a woman between 50 and 59 years old with Graves' ophthalmopathy. CDR3 nucleotide sequence: TGCGCCAGCAGGGGGTCCAGCGTCTACAATGAGCAGTTCTTC. As protein: CASRGSSVYNEQFF.